This TCR beta chain is from a study of T cells in Graves' hyperthyroidism and ophthalmopathy. The investigators amplified TCR beta CDR3 regions from RNA transcripts. During a first-round RT-PCR of the TCR CDR3, the HTBI primer set was used. TCRdb redid the calling of the multiplex PCR reads with MiXCR, one entry per CDR3 protein. The table lists about 530,000 distinct CDR3 sequences, 17% of them singletons, with around 17% in the top ten. Inclusion characteristics of ophthalmopathy patients comprised a Clinical Activity Score of at least 3, a NOSPECS grade of at least 4, and duration under 3 months. Diagnostic assessment was based on clinical symptoms, serum thyroxine and TRAb, thyroid ultrasound and orbital computed tomography. V was shortened by 1 base and J by 2 bases, with 23 bases between the two germline ends. The germline V gene encodes CDR1 LGHDT and CDR2 YNNKEL (reference sequence). The CDR3 runs 20 residues.

The chain couples TRBV3-1 to TRBJ1-4; TRBD1 is a possible D gene (6 bases). Sequencing was done on a sample of blood. The TCR sequence derives from a woman in her late teens or twenties with Graves' ophthalmopathy. The CDR3 is CASSQGSNTGMGRTNEKLFF. For the CDR3, the DNA is TGTGCCAGCAGCCAAGGTTCTAATACAGGGATGGGTCGGACTAATGAAAAACTGTTTTTT.